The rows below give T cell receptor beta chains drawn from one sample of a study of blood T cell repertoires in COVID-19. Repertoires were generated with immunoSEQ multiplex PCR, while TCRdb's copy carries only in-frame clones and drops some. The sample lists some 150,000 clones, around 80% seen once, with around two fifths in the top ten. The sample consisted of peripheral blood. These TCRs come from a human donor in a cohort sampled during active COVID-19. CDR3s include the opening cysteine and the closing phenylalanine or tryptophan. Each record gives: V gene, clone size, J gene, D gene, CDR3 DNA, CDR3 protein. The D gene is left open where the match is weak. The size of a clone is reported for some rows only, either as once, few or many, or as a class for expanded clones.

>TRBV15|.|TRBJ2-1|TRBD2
TGTGCCACCAGCAGAGATCAACCAGCGGGGGTGGGTGAGCAGTTCTTC
CATSRDQPAGVGEQFF
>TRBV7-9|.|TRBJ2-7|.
TGTGCCAGCAGCTTAGTAAAACAGTCCCTAAGGTCCTACGAGCAGTACTTC
CASSLVKQSLRSYEQYF
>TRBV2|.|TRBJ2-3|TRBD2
TGTGCCAGCAGTGACCTTAGCGGGGTCGGCACAGATACGCAGTATTTT
CASSDLSGVGTDTQYF
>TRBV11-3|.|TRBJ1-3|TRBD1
TGTGCCAGCAGCCGAGACGCAGGGGGTCTGTCCGGAAACACCATATATTTT
CASSRDAGGLSGNTIYF
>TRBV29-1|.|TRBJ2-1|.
TGCAGCGTTGAAGGTGTTAACGGGAATGAGCAGTTCTTC
CSVEGVNGNEQFF
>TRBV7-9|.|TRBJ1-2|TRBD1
TGTGCCAGCAGCTTAGGGACAGGCTCTAACTATGGCTACACCTTC
CASSLGTGSNYGYTF
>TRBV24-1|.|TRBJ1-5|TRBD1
TGTGCCACCAGTGACCGTCCCGGACAGGGCTCTGAAGGTGGTGGCAATCAGCCCCAGCATTTT
CATSDRPGQGSEGGGNQPQHF
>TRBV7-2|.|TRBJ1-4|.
TGTGCCAGCAGCCTAACTCGGGGAACTAATGAAAAACTGTTTTTT
CASSLTRGTNEKLFF
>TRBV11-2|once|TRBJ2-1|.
TGTGCCAGCAGCCCCGGTGGGGGCAGGGGCAATGAGCAGTTCTTC
CASSPGGGRGNEQFF
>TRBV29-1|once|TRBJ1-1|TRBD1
TGCAGCGTTGAAGGGGACAGGGGGCTCTCTGAAGCTTTCTTT
CSVEGDRGLSEAFF
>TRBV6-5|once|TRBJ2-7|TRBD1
TGTGCCACCGACAGGGGTAACGAGCAGTACTTC
CATDRGNEQYF
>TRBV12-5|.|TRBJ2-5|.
TGTGCTAGTGGTTTGGGGCCCGGGGAGACCCAGTACTTC
CASGLGPGETQYF
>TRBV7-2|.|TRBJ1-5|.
TGTGCCAGCAGCTCTCAACAGGGCCCTTGGAGCAATCAGCCCCAGCATTTT
CASSSQQGPWSNQPQHF
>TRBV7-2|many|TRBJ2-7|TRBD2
TGTGCCAGCACGACCGGGGGGGACGAGCAGTACTTC
CASTTGGDEQYF
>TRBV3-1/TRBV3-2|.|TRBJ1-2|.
TGTGCCAGCAGCAGCGGGGGGGAGGCCTATGGCTACACCTTC
CASSSGGEAYGYTF
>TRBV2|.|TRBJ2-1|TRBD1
TGTGCCAGCACTGGGACAGGGAGAAATGAGCAGTTCTTC
CASTGTGRNEQFF
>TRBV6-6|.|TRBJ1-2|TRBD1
TGTGCCAGCAGAGATACCGGGACAGTAGGTTATGGCTACACCTTC
CASRDTGTVGYGYTF
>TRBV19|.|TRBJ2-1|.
TGTGCCAGTAGTCCCGACTTGCACAATGAGCAGTTCTTC
CASSPDLHNEQFF
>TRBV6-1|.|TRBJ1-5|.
TGTGCCAGCAGTGAATTAGTGTATAGCAATCAGCCCCAGCATTTT
CASSELVYSNQPQHF
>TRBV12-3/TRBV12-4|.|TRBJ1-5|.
TGTGCCAGCAGTTACTCTCCCCTTCAGCCCCAGCATTTT
CASSYSPLQPQHF
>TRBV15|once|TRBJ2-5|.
TGTGCCACCAGCAGAATGACTAGCCAAGAGACCCAGTACTTC
CATSRMTSQETQYF
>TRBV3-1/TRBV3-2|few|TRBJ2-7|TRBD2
TGTGCCAGCAGCCGGACTAGCGGGGGCTACGAGCAGTACTTC
CASSRTSGGYEQYF
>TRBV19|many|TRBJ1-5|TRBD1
TGTGCCACCATCCCGGGACAGGGAAATCAGCCCCAGCATTTT
CATIPGQGNQPQHF
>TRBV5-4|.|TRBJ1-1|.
TGTGCCAGCAGCCCGACAGGACCCAGGGAAGCTTTCTTT
CASSPTGPREAFF
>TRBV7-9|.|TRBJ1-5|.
TGTGCCAGCAGCTTTGGCCCGGAGCTTTATCAGCCCCAGCATTTT
CASSFGPELYQPQHF
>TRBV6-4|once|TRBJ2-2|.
TGTGCCAGCAGCGGTTGGGCGACCGGGGAGCTGTTTTTT
CASSGWATGELFF
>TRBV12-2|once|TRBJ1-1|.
TGTGCAAGTCGCGACTCGCAGGGGGAAGTCACTGAAGCTTTCTTT
CASRDSQGEVTEAFF
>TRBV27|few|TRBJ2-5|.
TGTGCCAGCAGTTTATCTAGCTCTCGGCGAGAGACCCAGTACTTC
CASSLSSSRRETQYF
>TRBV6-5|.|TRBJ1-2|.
TGTGCCAGCAGATCCACAGGGCCTCTTAACTATGGCTACACCTTC
CASRSTGPLNYGYTF
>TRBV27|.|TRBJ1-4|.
TGTGCCAGCAGTTTAACTGTGGGTAGGGGTAATGAAAAACTGTTTTTT
CASSLTVGRGNEKLFF
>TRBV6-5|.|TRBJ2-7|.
TGTGCCAGCAGGCGGCCCGGACAGTCGATCTACGAGCAGTACTTC
CASRRPGQSIYEQYF
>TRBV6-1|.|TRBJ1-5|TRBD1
TGTGCCAGCAGTGAACGGGCCGACAGGGTTGGACAGCCCCAGCATTTT
CASSERADRVGQPQHF
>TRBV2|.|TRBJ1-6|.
TGTGCCAGCAGTTCAGGGTCGCCCCTCCACTTT
CASSSGSPLHF
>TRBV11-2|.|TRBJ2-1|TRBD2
TGTGCCAGCAGCTTGACTAGCGGGGGGGCTTTTGAGCAGTTCTTC
CASSLTSGGAFEQFF
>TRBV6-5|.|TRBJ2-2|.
TGTGCCAGCAGTTATCAGGGGAACACCGGGGAGCTGTTTTTT
CASSYQGNTGELFF
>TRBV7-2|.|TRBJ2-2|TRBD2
TGTGCCAGCAGCTTAGAGGGTAGCGGGGGGGCCTTCGGGGAGCTGTTTTTT
CASSLEGSGGAFGELFF
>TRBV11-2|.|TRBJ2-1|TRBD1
TGTGCCAGCAGTCTGGGGGGACAGGGGGCGTTTGGGCAGTTCTTC
CASSLGGQGAFGQFF
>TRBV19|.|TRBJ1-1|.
TGTGCCAGTAGTATATTGGACGTCCGGTCCAGGGCCACTGAAGCTTTCTTT
CASSILDVRSRATEAFF
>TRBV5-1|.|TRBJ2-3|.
TGCGCCAGCAGCTTACAGGGCTACTACACAGATACGCAGTATTTT
CASSLQGYYTDTQYF
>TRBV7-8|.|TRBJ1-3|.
TGTGCCAGCACCGGGTCCGTTTCCTCTGGAAACACCATATATTTT
CASTGSVSSGNTIYF
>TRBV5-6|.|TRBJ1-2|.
TGTGCCAGCAGCTTGAGGGAGTTGGTTAGCTATGGCTACACCTTC
CASSLRELVSYGYTF
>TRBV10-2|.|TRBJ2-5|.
TGCGCCAGCAGTACAGCCCAAGAGACCCAGTACTTC
CASSTAQETQYF
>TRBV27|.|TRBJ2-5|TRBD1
TGTGCCAGCAGTTACCTTTGGACAGGGGGCGACGAGACCCAGTACTTC
CASSYLWTGGDETQYF
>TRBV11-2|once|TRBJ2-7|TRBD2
TGTGCCAGCAGCTTCCCACCCGTAAGCGGGACCCCCCACGAGCAGTACTTC
CASSFPPVSGTPHEQYF
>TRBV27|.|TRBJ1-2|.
TGTGCCAGCCTGGCGGGACGTGGGGGTGGCTACACCTTC
CASLAGRGGGYTF
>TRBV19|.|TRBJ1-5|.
TGTGCCAGTAGTACAGGCCCGGGGCAGCCCCAGCATTTT
CASSTGPGQPQHF
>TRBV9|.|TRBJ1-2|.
TGTGCCAGCAGCGCCCGGACGGGGAGGAAAGATGGCTACACCTTC
CASSARTGRKDGYTF
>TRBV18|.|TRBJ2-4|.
TGTGCCAGCTCCCTGGGGGCCCAAAACATTCAGTACTTC
CASSLGAQNIQYF
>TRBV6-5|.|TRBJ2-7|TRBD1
TGTGCCAGCAGTCGGGCCGGGACAGGGACCTACGAGCAGTACTTC
CASSRAGTGTYEQYF
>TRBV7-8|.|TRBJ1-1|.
TGTGCCAGCACCATTACGGACAGAGAAGCTTTCTTT
CASTITDREAFF
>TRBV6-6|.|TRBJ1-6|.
TGTGCCAGCAGTTCAGGGGCCGCGGAGATCTCACCCCTCCACTTT
CASSSGAAEISPLHF
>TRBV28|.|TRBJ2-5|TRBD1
TGTGCCAGCAGCACGACAGGGGGGATGCAAGAGACCCAGTACTTC
CASSTTGGMQETQYF
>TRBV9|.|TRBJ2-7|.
TGTGCCAGCAGCCCCGGGGACTTCTCCTACGAGCAGTACTTC
CASSPGDFSYEQYF